This T cell receptor (beta chain) was retrieved from a study of blood T cell repertoires in COVID-19 (dated by TCRdb to about 2020). Notes on the research overall: Collaborator samples came from the United States, Italy and Spain and covered acute and convalescent phases of COVID-19. The prospective study material was composed of cDNA or gDNA derived from T cells, B-cell-depleted T cells, or PBMCs. The dataset comprised deeply sampled blood TCRbeta repertoires from subjects exposed to, actively infected with, or recovered from COVID-19. The repertoires were made available in a free public database intended to serve as a resource for research on the immune response to SARS-CoV-2. Samples were obtained from the ongoing ImmuneRACE study (first 160 participants) and from roughly 1,300 subjects provided by 6 global collaborators. A de-identified subject ID, COVID-19 status, age in years and sex were almost always included in the sample metadata. HLA class I and class II types, where available, came from metadata supplied by the sample provider rather than from assay-based typing.

In Seattle, one collaborating source enrolled patients while the infection was active and tracked those patients longitudinally over the course of disease. Each collaborating institution followed its own protocols to collect whole blood in K2EDTA tubes. For TCRbeta analysis, collaborators shipped samples in one of three forms: frozen whole blood, isolated PBMCs, or DNA extracted from either of those sample types. Note on this clone: The clone's antigen remains unknown. Nothing much larger sits one base from this clone, and base qualities are not available.

TCRbeta CDR3 regions were amplified from genomic DNA by means of the immunoSEQ Assay, a bias-controlled multiplex PCR. The source study handled its data this way. Nucleated cell counts per sample were estimated from amplification of reference gene primers within the assay. To quantify the absolute abundance of each unique TCRbeta CDR3 rearrangement, sequence reads were collapsed and filtered. Productive Simpson clonality was computed per sample as the square root of Simpson's diversity index over productive rearrangements. In TCRdb, the immuneACCESS table is reduced to in-frame sequences with V and J assigned. These tables do not hold every clone; where another copy was compared, an unresolved V gene accounts for under half, and the others remain unexplained. Clone size and V and J calls were adopted from that table, with D and trimming inferred from the DNA. In all, the sample holds hundreds of thousands of clones, and 80% to 95% of those were seen once. The ten largest clonotypes hold approximately 0.77% of the sample.

The CDR3, cysteine through phenylalanine, is 15 amino acids long. Only CDR3 DNA is held: 45 bases, read in frame from base 1. V sheds 0 bases and J sheds 1 base, leaving 9 bases between their ends. The CDR1 and CDR2 encoded by the germline V gene are MNHEY and SVGAGI. Here is what the overall study found, with its caveats: The amount of clinical and demographic metadata varied by source and participant and was provided uncurated.

The source material was peripheral blood. The sequence derives from a man in his 60s with COVID-19, enrolled during active disease. The rearranged segments are TRBV6-5 and TRBJ1-2; TRBD1 is perhaps the D gene, given 6 matching bases. The nucleotide sequence reads TGTGCCAGCAGTTACTCAGCGGGACATAACTATGGCTACACCTTC. It encodes CASSYSAGHNYGYTF.